These T cell receptor beta chains were read from a single sample in a study of T-cell reconstitution after alpha-beta-depleted transplantation in children. One entry per CDR3 protein, called by TCRdb with MiXCR from the PCR reads. The sample lists some 600,000 distinct CDR3 sequences; 10% to 15% were seen once. This specimen was PBMCs, mostly from graft donor cells, taken 360 days after TCRalphabeta/CD19-depleted stem cell transplant. Source of these receptors: a male patient aged 10-17 years who had a stem cell transplant for acute myeloid leukemia, so the T cells may come from the graft donor. Each CDR3 is given with its conserved first and last residue. The order of the fields is D gene, J gene, V gene, clone size, CDR3 protein, CDR3 DNA. D genes are given only for firm matches. Clone size is not always given. Where it is, it says once, few, many or a class for expanded clones.

>NA|TRBJ2-7|TRBV20-1|NA
CSAKKSGDSYEQYF
TGCAGTGCTAAAAAGTCCGGAGACTCCTACGAGCAGTACTTC
>TRBD2|TRBJ2-3|TRBV20-1|NA
CSAAPGLAGGSTDTQYF
TGCAGTGCTGCTCCGGGACTAGCGGGAGGAAGCACAGATACGCAGTATTTT
>NA|TRBJ2-7|TRBV4-3|few
CASSQLPPRGRRAYEQYF
TGCGCCAGCAGCCAACTTCCCCCGAGGGGGCGGAGGGCCTACGAGCAGTACTTC
>NA|TRBJ2-7|TRBV3-1|NA
CASSRPSVGGYEQYF
TGTGCCAGCAGCCGCCCCTCCGTTGGGGGCTACGAGCAGTACTTC
>TRBD2|TRBJ2-1|TRBV15|few
CATSREGGRATYNEQFF
TGTGCCACCAGCAGAGAGGGCGGGAGGGCCACGTACAATGAGCAGTTCTTC
>NA|TRBJ2-3|TRBV20-1|NA
CSANSGLTITDTQYF
TGCAGTGCAAACTCGGGACTCACGATCACAGATACGCAGTATTTT
>NA|TRBJ2-1|TRBV15|many
CATSGHNEQFF
TGTGCCACCAGCGGCCACAATGAGCAGTTCTTC
>NA|TRBJ2-7|TRBV20-1|NA
CSASRPGSSYEQYF
TGCAGTGCAAGTAGGCCGGGGTCGTCCTACGAGCAGTACTTC
>NA|TRBJ2-7|TRBV28|few
CATLQTTYEQYF
TGTGCCACGCTACAGACCACCTACGAGCAGTACTTC
>NA|TRBJ2-7|TRBV29-1|NA
CSVGSLSDEQYF
TGCAGCGTTGGATCCCTGTCGGATGAGCAGTACTTC
>NA|TRBJ2-5|TRBV29-1|NA
CSVARPQETQYF
TGCAGCGTTGCCAGGCCACAAGAGACCCAGTACTTC
>NA|TRBJ2-7|TRBV28|few
CASSRAGTTYEQYF
TGTGCCAGCAGTCGCGCCGGGACAACCTACGAGCAGTACTTC
>NA|TRBJ2-7|TRBV5-1|many
CASSPSGAEQYF
TGCGCCAGCAGCCCCTCGGGAGCAGAGCAGTACTTC
>TRBD1|TRBJ2-7|TRBV28|few
CASSLNRDRGDYEQYF
TGTGCCAGCAGCCTCAACAGGGACAGGGGGGACTACGAGCAGTACTTC
>NA|TRBJ2-3|TRBV24-1|NA
CATSEGSSTDTQYF
TGTGCCACCAGTGAGGGCAGCAGCACAGATACGCAGTATTTT
>NA|TRBJ2-1|TRBV15|NA
CATSRDITGHLAYNEQFF
TGTGCCACCAGCAGAGATATTACAGGTCACCTGGCCTACAATGAGCAGTTCTTC
>NA|TRBJ2-1|TRBV3-1|few
CASSQDTAGYSSYNEQFF
TGTGCCAGCAGCCAAGATACGGCAGGGTATAGCTCCTACAATGAGCAGTTCTTC
>TRBD1|TRBJ2-2|TRBV7-3|NA
CASSPDRGRTGELFF
TGTGCCAGCAGCCCTGACAGGGGCAGAACCGGGGAGCTGTTTTTT
>NA|TRBJ2-1|TRBV2|NA
CASSEAAGRGISSYNEQFF
TGTGCCAGCAGTGAAGCGGCCGGGCGAGGAATAAGCTCCTACAATGAGCAGTTCTTC
>TRBD1|TRBJ2-5|TRBV7-9|few
CASRPRIGGGETQYF
TGTGCCAGCAGGCCTCGCATAGGGGGCGGAGAGACCCAGTACTTC
>NA|TRBJ2-7|TRBV18|few
CASSRTDGISYEQYF
TGTGCCAGCTCTCGCACGGACGGTATCTCCTACGAGCAGTACTTC
>NA|TRBJ2-1|TRBV30|few
CAWSVLGSGLGWNEQFF
TGTGCCTGGAGTGTACTGGGAAGCGGGCTCGGATGGAATGAGCAGTTCTTC
>NA|TRBJ2-1|TRBV3-1|few
CASLNRDGREQFF
TGTGCCAGCCTTAACAGGGACGGAAGGGAGCAGTTCTTC
>NA|TRBJ2-1|TRBV4-3|NA
CASSQAEQGERDYNEQFF
TGCGCCAGCAGCCAAGCGGAACAGGGGGAGCGGGACTACAATGAGCAGTTCTTC
>TRBD2|TRBJ2-2|TRBV2|NA
CASKERENMAGELFF
TGTGCCAGCAAGGAGCGGGAGAATATGGCCGGGGAGCTGTTTTTT
>NA|TRBJ2-2|TRBV9|many
CASSVFSEGELFF
TGTGCCAGCAGCGTATTCTCCGAAGGGGAGCTGTTTTTT
>NA|TRBJ2-3|TRBV4-3|few
CASSQDAADTDTQYF
TGCGCCAGCAGCCAAGATGCCGCGGACACAGATACGCAGTATTTT
>TRBD2|TRBJ2-1|TRBV29-1|many
CSVVPGGRIDNEQFF
TGCAGCGTTGTCCCCGGCGGGAGGATAGACAATGAGCAGTTCTTC
>TRBD1|TRBJ2-5|TRBV30|few
CAWSTTGGTETQYF
TGTGCCTGGAGTACCACAGGGGGCACGGAGACCCAGTACTTC
>TRBD2|TRBJ2-7|TRBV14|NA
CASSQGLAASSYEQYF
TGTGCCAGCAGCCAAGGCCTAGCGGCTTCCTCCTACGAGCAGTACTTC
>TRBD2|TRBJ2-1|TRBV6-2/TRBV6-3|many
CASSYWPLAGGPNEQFF
TGTGCCAGCAGTTACTGGCCTCTAGCGGGAGGGCCCAATGAGCAGTTCTTC
>TRBD2|TRBJ2-7|TRBV18|few
CASSPPGGDPSYEQYF
TGTGCCAGCTCACCCCCCGGGGGGGACCCCTCCTACGAGCAGTACTTC